Listed below are T cell receptor beta chains from one sample, sequenced in a study of vaccination and CD4 T cells after COVID-19. Their antigens are not known. A single record per CDR3 protein comes from TCRdb applying MiXCR to the PCR reads. In the table there are some 15,000 distinct CDR3 sequences, 20% to 25% of which are singletons. Sequenced material: cultured CD4+ T cells from blood. These TCRs come from a human donor with COVID-19. Each CDR3 is given with its conserved first and last residue. Fields, in order: clone size, J gene, V gene, D gene, CDR3 DNA, CDR3 protein. The D gene is left open where the match is weak. The listing skips clone size in some rows; elsewhere it reads once, few, many or a size class.

few	TRBJ2-7	TRBV6-5	NA	TGTGCCAGCAGTTACTCGTGGCTGTCGGGGGGCCGCTCCTACGAGCAGTACTTC	CASSYSWLSGGRSYEQYF
medium-sized	TRBJ1-4	TRBV7-2	NA	TGTGCCAGCAGCTTAGTGTCCAGGGCGGATGAAAAACTGTTTTTT	CASSLVSRADEKLFF
NA	TRBJ1-4	TRBV6-1	NA	TGTGCCAGCGGGTTAACGGGACTTGGGGAAAAACTGTTTTTT	CASGLTGLGEKLFF
few	TRBJ1-6	TRBV10-2	NA	TGCGCCAGCAGTGACCCAGGGGCTACTTCACCCCTCCACTTT	CASSDPGATSPLHF
few	TRBJ1-5	TRBV30	NA	TGTGCCTGGAGTCTGGGCGGGCGTAGCAATCAGCCCCAGCATTTT	CAWSLGGRSNQPQHF
NA	TRBJ1-2	TRBV5-1	TRBD1	TGCGCCAGCAGCACAGCCGGGACAGGGGGCGAGGGCTACACCTTC	CASSTAGTGGEGYTF
NA	TRBJ2-7	TRBV11-2	NA	TGTGCCAGCAGCTTAATCCCCACGGCGGAGCCAACGGACGAGCAGTACTTC	CASSLIPTAEPTDEQYF
NA	TRBJ1-2	TRBV6-1	TRBD1	TGTGCCAGCAAACAACAGGGGCCGGACTATGGCTACACCTTC	CASKQQGPDYGYTF
medium-sized	TRBJ1-3	TRBV15	TRBD1	TGTGCCACCAGCCGAGGACAGGGGAACTCTGGAAACACCATATATTTT	CATSRGQGNSGNTIYF
NA	TRBJ1-3	TRBV6-1	NA	TGTGCCAGCAGTGGGGGGGAAGGGTACACCATATATTTT	CASSGGEGYTIYF
few	TRBJ1-1	TRBV6-2/TRBV6-3	TRBD1	TGTGCCAGCAGTTACTCGACAGGGACTGAAGCTTTCTTT	CASSYSTGTEAFF
few	TRBJ2-3	TRBV7-9	NA	TGTGCCAGCAGCTTGGACCCAACCGTTGATACGCAGTATTTT	CASSLDPTVDTQYF
few	TRBJ1-3	TRBV4-3	NA	TGCGCCAGCAGCCAAGAAGGGGCTGTTCGCGGAAACACCATATATTTT	CASSQEGAVRGNTIYF
medium-sized	TRBJ1-6	TRBV20-1	NA	TGCAGTGCTACCCCCGGGACGCCTAATTCACCCCTCCACTTT	CSATPGTPNSPLHF
NA	TRBJ1-1	TRBV11-3	NA	TGTGCCAGCAGCTTAGGCGCAGGGAACACTGAAGCTTTCTTT	CASSLGAGNTEAFF
NA	TRBJ2-3	TRBV5-8	NA	TGTGCCAGCAGCTTGGAGGGCAGGAGGGGGTATTTT	CASSLEGRRGYF
NA	TRBJ2-5	TRBV14	NA	TGTGCCAGCAGCCAAGATAACAGGGAATGGACCCAGTACTTC	CASSQDNREWTQYF
few	TRBJ2-7	TRBV20-1	TRBD1	TGCAGTGCTAGGTCGGACAGGGCAGCCTACGAGCAGTACTTC	CSARSDRAAYEQYF
few	TRBJ1-5	TRBV30	NA	TGTGCCTGGATTACTGCCAGGGGCCTCAATCAGCCCCAGCATTTT	CAWITARGLNQPQHF
few	TRBJ2-4	TRBV20-1	NA	TGCAGTGCTAGCGAAAACAAAAACATTCAGTACTTC	CSASENKNIQYF
NA	TRBJ2-5	TRBV5-1	NA	TGCGCCAGCAGCCCGGACGGGCATGACGAGACCCAGTACTTC	CASSPDGHDETQYF
few	TRBJ2-1	TRBV15	NA	TGTGCCACCAGCGAAGGGGGGGGCCGGCAGTTCTTC	CATSEGGGRQFF
NA	TRBJ2-3	TRBV7-8	NA	TGTGCCAGCAGCTTCTGGCGGAGCAGCACAGATACGCAGTATTTT	CASSFWRSSTDTQYF
NA	TRBJ1-2	TRBV5-4	NA	TGTGCCAGCACGGTGACAGGCTATGGCTACACCTTC	CASTVTGYGYTF
NA	TRBJ2-2	TRBV20-1	TRBD2	TGCAGTGCTAGAGCCACGACTAGCGAGATTTACACCGGGGAGCTGTTTTTT	CSARATTSEIYTGELFF
medium-sized	TRBJ1-2	TRBV6-1	NA	TGTGCCAGTGTACCGGGACAACTAACAGCTAACTATGGCTACACCTTC	CASVPGQLTANYGYTF
NA	TRBJ1-2	TRBV6-5	TRBD1	TGTGCCAGCAGTTCCGCGACAGGGCCCAGCTGGGGCTACACCTTC	CASSSATGPSWGYTF